The present T cell receptor beta chain was sequenced within a study of T cell responses to AZD1222 COVID-19 vaccine. The sample holds one count of this clone. CDR1 is SGHTA, CDR2 FQGNSA, per germline. The CDR3 extends over 13 amino acids. V lost 5 bases to trimming and J lost 5 bases, with 10 bases between them. Clones were read by immunoSEQ multiplex PCR, and TCRdb kept only the in-frame ones, dropping some. Seen here are some 120,000 clones, roughly 88% observed once, and the top ten hold 7.6%. The chain uses TRBV7-2 and TRBJ1-5; D is undetermined. The sequences come from peripheral blood, collected on day 0 of AZD1222 vaccination. The origin of this receptor is an adult in good health. DNA of the CDR3: TGTGCCAGCAGCGTCCAACATGATCAGCCCCAGCATTTT. Translating gives CASSVQHDQPQHF.